The subject of this entry is one T cell receptor (beta chain). Its antigen is still unknown. The sample belongs to a study of T cell repertoires in cytomegalovirus infection. About the study: Public TCR beta signatures were indicative of both CMV infection and a matching HLA type.

One entry per CDR3 protein results from TCRdb running MiXCR on the reads. The table lists about 51,000 distinct CDR3 sequences, roughly 20% of them singletons, with about a quarter in the top ten. This CDR3 has 17 residues. Germline trimming cut 4 bases from V and 6 bases from J; bases unmatched to any gene: 16. Sample: CD8+ T cells from cultured PBMCs, taken from culture after CMV antigen stimulation. The clonotype was recovered from a human donor in good health (CMV status not recorded). Some clones in this sample may be carry-over from other donors' samples. This chain uses TRBV23-1 with TRBJ2-7; 9 bases are a match to TRBD2. TRBV23-1 is an ORF, with its function uncertain. The CDR3 nucleotides are TGCGCCAGCAGTCCCGCGGGGATAGCGGGAGTATACTGCGAGCAGTACTTC. Translation: CASSPAGIAGVYCEQYF.